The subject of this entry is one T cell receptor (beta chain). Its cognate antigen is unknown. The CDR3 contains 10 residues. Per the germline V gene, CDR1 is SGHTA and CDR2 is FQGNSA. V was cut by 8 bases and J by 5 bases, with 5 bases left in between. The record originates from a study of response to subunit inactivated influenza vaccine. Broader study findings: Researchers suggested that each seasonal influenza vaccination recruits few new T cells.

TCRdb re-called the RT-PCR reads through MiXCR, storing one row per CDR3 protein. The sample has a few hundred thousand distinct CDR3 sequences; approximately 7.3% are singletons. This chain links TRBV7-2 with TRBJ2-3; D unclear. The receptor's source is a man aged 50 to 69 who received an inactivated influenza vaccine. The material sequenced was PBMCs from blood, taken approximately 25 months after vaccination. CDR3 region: CASQGDTQYF. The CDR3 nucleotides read TGTGCCAGCCAAGGAGATACGCAGTATTTT.